This T cell receptor (beta chain) stems from a study of CD8 T cell repertoires and HIV-1 epitope variants. About the study: Twenty-five autologous and known Gag and Nef epitope variant peptides each stimulated T cells separately. The baseline condition was 1M T cells left uncultured. Control wells had CMV/EBV/flu peptides, negative Ebola AY9, or no peptide.

Worth noting for this clone: What it recognizes is unknown.

V lost 5 bases to trimming and J lost 10 bases; unmatched junction nucleotides: 4. This CDR3 region has 12 residues. The germline gives CDR1 LNHDA, CDR2 SQIVND (reference sequence). On the immunoSEQ platform, TCR beta CDR3s were sequenced at survey depth. The protocol was immunoSEQ multiplex PCR, while the TCRdb copy is restricted to in-frame clones and leaves out a portion. This sample yields thousands of clones, of which less than 75% are seen a single time; roughly 40% belongs to the top ten. This TCR was recovered from a male donor with HIV. The chain uses TRBV19 and TRBJ2-1; 8 bases agree with TRBD2. The sample comprised cultured CD8+ T cells derived from PBMCs. CDR3 coding DNA: TGTGCCAGTAGTTTCGTAGCGGGAGAGCAGTTCTTC. Translation gives CASSFVAGEQFF.